The 12 T cell receptor beta chains below all came from one sample that was sequenced in a study of cytomegalovirus exposure and HLA in healthy donors. The PCR made use of 60 Vbeta and 13 Jbeta primers. Sequenced by immunoSEQ multiplex PCR; TCRdb stores in-frame clones only, minus some. The sample has 210,000 or so clones, roughly 79% seen once; the top ten hold about 0.6%. The sample was PBMCs. Receptors were obtained from a woman aged 40 to 49 in good health and CMV-seronegative.

V gene TRBV10-3 combines with J gene TRBJ2-1; perhaps TRBD2 as D (6 bases). V lost 6 bases to trimming and J lost 2 bases, with 11 bases between them. This CDR3 region has 14 residues. Germline V gene sequence: CDR1 ENHRY, CDR2 SYGVKD. CDR3 sequence reads: CAISPGDPYNEQFF. The CDR3 bases are TGTGCCATCAGCCCGGGGGACCCCTACAATGAGCAGTTCTTC.

Written as DNA, the CDR3 is TGCGCCAGCAGTCAATCTGGGTACAGTTTCAATCAGCCCCAGCATTTT. It translates to CASSQSGYSFNQPQHF. V gene TRBV23-1 combines with J gene TRBJ1-5; D is unresolved. TRBV23-1 is filed as an ORF, its function uncertain. CDR3 size: 16 residues. The V end was cut by 0 bases, the J end by 3 bases, with 12 bases between.

The V call is TRBV6-6, the J call TRBJ1-1; a possible D gene is TRBD1 (5 bases). The V and J ends lost 4 bases and 0 bases respectively, with 12 bases between them. In germline, CDR1 is MNHNY, CDR2 SVGAGI (reference sequence). The CDR3 has 15 amino acids. The CDR3 sequence is CASSSGGVMNTEAFF. The CDR3 nucleotides are TGTGCCAGCAGTTCCGGGGGTGTGATGAACACTGAAGCTTTCTTT.

DNA of the CDR3: TGTGCCAGCAGCTTAAGCCGAGAGCATCAGCCCCAGCATTTT. The encoded protein is CASSLSREHQPQHF. The rearrangement uses TRBV7-9 and TRBJ1-5; D ambiguous. With 2 bases removed from V and 5 bases from J, the gap between germline ends came to 10 bases. The CDR3 has 14 amino acids. Looked up from germline, CDR1 is SEHNR and CDR2 is FQNEAQ (reference sequence).

The genes are TRBV11-3 and TRBJ1-6, with D unresolved. Germline lookup yields CDR1 SGHNT and CDR2 YENEEA. V was clipped by 1 base and J by 9 bases, with 4 bases between them. The CDR3 extends over 12 amino acids. The CDR3 DNA is TGTGCCAGCAGCTTAGGGAGTTCACCCCTCCACTTT. Its translation: CASSLGSSPLHF.

The chain links TRBV4-3 to TRBJ2-7; 9 nucleotides align to TRBD1. From germline, CDR1 is LGHNA and CDR2 YSLEER. The trim removed 1 base at V and 2 bases at J, leaving 9 bases unmatched. The CDR3 covers 17 residues. The CDR3 DNA is TGCGCCAGCAGCCAAGCTTTTTCCGGGACAGGGCCCTACGAGCAGTACTTC. Protein sequence: CASSQAFSGTGPYEQYF.

The chain carries TRBV14 and TRBJ2-2, with 7 nucleotides matching TRBD2. The CDR3 sequence is 14 residues long. The V segment lost 4 bases and the J segment 6 bases; nucleotides outside the gene matches: 5. Germline lookup yields CDR1 SGHDN and CDR2 FVKESK. Here the CDR3 reads CASSPGLRAGELFF. CDR3 DNA sequence: TGTGCCAGCAGCCCGGGACTACGGGCCGGGGAGCTGTTTTTT.

The V call is TRBV6-6, the J call TRBJ1-5; perhaps TRBD1 as D (6 bases). Trimming pared 0 bases from V and 9 bases from J, leaving 12 bases between. CDR1 is MNHNY and CDR2 is SVGAGI in the germline V gene (reference sequence). The CDR3 loop spans 14 amino acids. The CDR3 bases are TGTGCCAGCAGTTACTCGTCAGGGGTAAGGCCCCAGCATTTT. It codes for CASSYSSGVRPQHF.

The chain has TRBV7-6 and TRBJ2-5; TRBD1 might be the D (5 bases). The J call may be mistaken, given a closer DNA end match to TRBJ2-7. CDR3 length: 15 residues. Looked up from germline, CDR1 is SGHVS and CDR2 is FNYEAQ. In DNA, the CDR3 is TGTGCCAGCAGCTTAGGGCAGGGCAGAACTTACGAGCAGTACTTC. Encoded protein: CASSLGQGRTYEQYF.

The V gene is TRBV7-2, the J gene TRBJ1-2; 10 bases line up with TRBD1. The CDR3 loop spans 15 amino acids. V dropped 4 bases and J dropped 3; count of bases not matched to a gene: 5. Looked up from germline, CDR1 is SGHTA and CDR2 is FQGNSA. CDR3 loop: CASSSRQGADYGYTF. The CDR3 region has the DNA TGTGCCAGCAGCTCGCGACAGGGGGCCGACTATGGCTACACCTTC.

The chain combines TRBV7-2 with TRBJ2-5; D unclear. Between the trimmed V and J ends, which lost 3 bases and 0 bases, there was a span of 8 bases. This CDR3 contains 14 residues. CDR1 is SGHTA, CDR2 FQGNSA, per germline. The CDR3 here is CASSLGFDQETQYF. CDR3 coding DNA: TGTGCCAGCAGCTTGGGCTTTGACCAAGAGACCCAGTACTTC.

The chain carries TRBV5-1 and TRBJ2-7; 7 bases agree with TRBD2. CDR1 and CDR2 (germline): SGHRS, YFSETQ. This CDR3 is built from 16 residues. The V gene end was trimmed by 2 bases and the J gene end by 4 bases; junction bases not matched to a gene: 12. DNA of the CDR3: TGCGCCAGCAGCTTAAACCGGGGGGTCTCATTGTACGAGCAGTACTTC. It specifies CASSLNRGVSLYEQYF.